The sequence of this TCR beta chain was determined in a study of blood T cell repertoires in COVID-19. The CDR3 has 14 residues. The germline V gene encodes CDR1 SGHVS and CDR2 FNYEAQ. Trimming stripped 4 bases from V and 2 bases from J, with 10 bases between. Produced via immunoSEQ multiplex PCR; TCRdb's table is partial and in-frame only. Here the sample spans 150,000 to 190,000 clones, approximately 91% being singletons. Material: peripheral blood. The gene calls are TRBV7-6 and TRBJ2-3; weak D call: TRBD1 (6 bases). The TCR was taken from a woman in her 70s with acute or convalescent COVID-19. The CDR3 nucleotides are TGTGCCAGCAGCTCCACAGGGAACACAGATACGCAGTATTTT. As protein: CASSSTGNTDTQYF.